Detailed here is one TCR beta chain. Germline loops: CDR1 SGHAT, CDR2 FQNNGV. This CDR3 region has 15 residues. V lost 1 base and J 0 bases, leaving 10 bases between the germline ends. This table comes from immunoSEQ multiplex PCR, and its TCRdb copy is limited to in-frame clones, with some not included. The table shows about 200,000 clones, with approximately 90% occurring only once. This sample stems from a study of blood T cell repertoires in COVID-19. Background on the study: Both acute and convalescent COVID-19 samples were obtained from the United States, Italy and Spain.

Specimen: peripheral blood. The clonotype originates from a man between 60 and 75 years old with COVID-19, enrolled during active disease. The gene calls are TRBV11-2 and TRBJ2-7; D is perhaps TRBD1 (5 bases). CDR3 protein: CASSLADTTSYEQYF. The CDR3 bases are TGTGCCAGCAGCTTAGCGGACACGACCTCCTACGAGCAGTACTTC.